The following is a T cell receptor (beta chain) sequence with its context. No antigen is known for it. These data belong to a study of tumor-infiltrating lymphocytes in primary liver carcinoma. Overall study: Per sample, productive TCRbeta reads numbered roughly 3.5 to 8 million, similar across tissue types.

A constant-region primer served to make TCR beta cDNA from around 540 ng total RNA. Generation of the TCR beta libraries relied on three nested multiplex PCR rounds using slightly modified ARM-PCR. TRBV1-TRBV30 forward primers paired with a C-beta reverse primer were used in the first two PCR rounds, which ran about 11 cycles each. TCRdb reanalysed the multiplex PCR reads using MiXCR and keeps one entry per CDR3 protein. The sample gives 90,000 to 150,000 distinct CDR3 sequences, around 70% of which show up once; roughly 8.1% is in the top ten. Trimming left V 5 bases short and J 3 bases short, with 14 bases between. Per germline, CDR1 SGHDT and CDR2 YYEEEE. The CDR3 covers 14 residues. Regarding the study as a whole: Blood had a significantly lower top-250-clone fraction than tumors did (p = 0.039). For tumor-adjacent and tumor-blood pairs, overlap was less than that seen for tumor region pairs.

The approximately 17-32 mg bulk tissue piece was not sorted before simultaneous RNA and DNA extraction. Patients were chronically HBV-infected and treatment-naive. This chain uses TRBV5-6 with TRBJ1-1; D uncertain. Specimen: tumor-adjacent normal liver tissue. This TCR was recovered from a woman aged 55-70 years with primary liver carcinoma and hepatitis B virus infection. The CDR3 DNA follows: TGTGCCAGCAGTCGCCCCCGGATCTACACTGAAGCTTTCTTT. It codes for CASSRPRIYTEAFF.